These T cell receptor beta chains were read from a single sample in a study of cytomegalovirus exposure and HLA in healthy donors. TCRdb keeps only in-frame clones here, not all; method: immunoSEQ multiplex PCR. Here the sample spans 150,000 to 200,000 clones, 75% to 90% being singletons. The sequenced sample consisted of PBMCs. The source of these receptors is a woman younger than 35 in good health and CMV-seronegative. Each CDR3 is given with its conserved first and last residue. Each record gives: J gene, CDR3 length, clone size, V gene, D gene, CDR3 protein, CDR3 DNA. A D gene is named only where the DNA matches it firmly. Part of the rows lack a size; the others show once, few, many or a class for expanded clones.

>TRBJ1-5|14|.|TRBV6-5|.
CASSSRGGNQPQHF
TGTGCCAGCAGTTCCAGGGGAGGCAATCAGCCCCAGCATTTT
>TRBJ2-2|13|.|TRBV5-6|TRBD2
CASSFGGAGELFF
TGTGCCAGCAGCTTTGGGGGGGCCGGGGAGCTGTTTTTT
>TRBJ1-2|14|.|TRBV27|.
CASQSSVPADGYTF
TGTGCCAGCCAAAGCTCAGTGCCGGCGGATGGCTACACCTTC
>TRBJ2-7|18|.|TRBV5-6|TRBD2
CASSSLAGGVVGVYEQYF
TGTGCCAGCAGTTCCCTAGCGGGAGGGGTAGTGGGGGTCTACGAGCAGTACTTC
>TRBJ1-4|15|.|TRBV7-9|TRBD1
CASSPERGRREKLFF
TGTGCCAGCAGCCCCGAGAGGGGGCGAAGGGAAAAACTGTTTTTT
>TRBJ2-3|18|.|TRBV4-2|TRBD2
CASSLTIAGPRVTDTQYF
TGTGCCAGCAGCCTTACCATAGCGGGCCCAAGGGTAACAGATACGCAGTATTTT
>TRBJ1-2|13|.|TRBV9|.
CASSAKDRLGYTF
TGTGCCAGCAGCGCAAAAGACAGGTTGGGCTACACCTTC
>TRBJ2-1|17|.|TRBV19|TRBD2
CASSRDREGTIYNEQFF
TGTGCCAGTAGTAGGGACCGGGAGGGTACCATCTACAATGAGCAGTTCTTC
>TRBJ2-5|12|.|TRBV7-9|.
CASSLDRETQYF
TGTGCCAGCAGCTTAGATCGAGAGACCCAGTACTTC
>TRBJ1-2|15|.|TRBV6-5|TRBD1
CASSHSQGGNYGYTF
TGTGCCAGCAGTCACTCACAGGGGGGAAACTATGGCTACACCTTC
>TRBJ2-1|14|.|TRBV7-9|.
CASRLGPSYNEQFF
TGTGCCAGCCGATTAGGGCCATCCTACAATGAGCAGTTCTTC
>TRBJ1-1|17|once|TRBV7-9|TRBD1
CASSSARQGLVNTEAFF
TGTGCCAGCAGCTCCGCCCGACAGGGTTTAGTCAACACTGAAGCTTTCTTT
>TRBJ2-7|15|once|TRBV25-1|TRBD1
CASGGGYRQGREQYF
TGTGCCAGCGGCGGAGGGTATCGACAGGGGCGCGAGCAGTACTTC
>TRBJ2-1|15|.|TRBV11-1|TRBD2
CASSLQLAGDNEQFF
TGTGCCAGCAGCTTACAGCTAGCGGGGGACAATGAGCAGTTCTTC
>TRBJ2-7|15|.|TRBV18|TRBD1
CASSGGQGAFYEQYF
TGTGCCAGCTCAGGGGGACAGGGGGCTTTCTACGAGCAGTACTTC
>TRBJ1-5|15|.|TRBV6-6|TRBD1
CASRHRGLGNQPQHF
TGTGCCAGCAGGCACAGGGGGCTGGGAAATCAGCCCCAGCATTTT
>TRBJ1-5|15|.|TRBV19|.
CASSWGGAEYGPQHF
TGTGCCAGTAGTTGGGGGGGCGCAGAGTATGGGCCCCAGCATTTT
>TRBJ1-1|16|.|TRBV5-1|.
CASSLGVGGLGTEAFF
TGCGCCAGCAGCTTGGGGGTGGGCGGGTTGGGCACTGAAGCTTTCTTT
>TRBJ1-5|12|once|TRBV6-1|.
CASREVGQPQHF
TGTGCCAGCAGAGAGGTTGGGCAGCCCCAGCATTTT
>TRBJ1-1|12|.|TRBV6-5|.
CASSYSNGEAFF
TGTGCCAGCAGTTACTCTAACGGTGAAGCTTTCTTT
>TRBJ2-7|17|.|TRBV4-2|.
CASSLQEGQTISYEQYF
TGTGCCAGCAGCTTACAGGAGGGGCAGACAATCTCCTACGAGCAGTACTTC
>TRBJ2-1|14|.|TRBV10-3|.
CAISAGGRDNEQFF
TGTGCCATCAGTGCTGGAGGTAGGGATAATGAGCAGTTCTTC
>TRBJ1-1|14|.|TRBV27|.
CASSLGQGFFEAFF
TGTGCCAGCAGTTTAGGTCAGGGCTTCTTTGAAGCTTTCTTT
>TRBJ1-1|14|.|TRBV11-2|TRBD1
CASSSPTDRGKTFF
TGTGCCAGCAGCTCACCGACGGACAGGGGGAAAACTTTCTTT
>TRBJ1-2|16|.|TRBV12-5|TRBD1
CASGTPPGQGAYGYTF
TGTGCTAGTGGTACTCCACCGGGACAGGGGGCGTACGGCTACACCTTC
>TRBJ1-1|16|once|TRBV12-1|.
CASSIRTPYRPPSAFF
TGTGCCAGCAGCATTCGAACCCCATACAGGCCCCCTTCGGCTTTCTTT
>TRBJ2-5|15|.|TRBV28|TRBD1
CASSLLGGVQETQYF
TGTGCCAGCAGTTTGTTAGGGGGCGTCCAAGAGACCCAGTACTTC
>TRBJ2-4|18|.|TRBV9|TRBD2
CASSAKSSGGDQWDIQYF
TGTGCCAGCAGCGCGAAATCTAGCGGGGGGGACCAATGGGACATTCAGTACTTC
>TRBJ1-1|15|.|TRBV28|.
CASFTPATGRTEAFF
TGTGCCAGCTTCACCCCGGCTACAGGGCGGACTGAAGCTTTCTTT
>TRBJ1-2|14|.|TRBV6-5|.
CASSYSPANYGYTF
TGTGCCAGCAGTTACTCCCCAGCTAACTATGGCTACACCTTC
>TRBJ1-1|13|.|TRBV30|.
CAWSVEENTEAFF
TGTGCCTGGAGTGTGGAGGAGAACACTGAAGCTTTCTTT
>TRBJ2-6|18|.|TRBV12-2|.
CASRQGRTGALGANVLTF
TGTGCAAGTCGTCAGGGTCGGACAGGGGCGCTAGGGGCCAACGTCCTGACTTTC
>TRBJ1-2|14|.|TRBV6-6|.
CASSPVHDSYGYTF
TGTGCCAGCAGCCCGGTCCACGACAGCTATGGCTACACCTTC
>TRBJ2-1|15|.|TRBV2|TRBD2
CASTRDGTTEGEQFF
TGTGCCAGCACAAGGGACGGGACTACCGAGGGTGAGCAGTTCTTC
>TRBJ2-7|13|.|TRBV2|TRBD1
CASRKQGAGEQYF
TGTGCCAGCAGAAAACAGGGGGCAGGGGAGCAGTACTTC
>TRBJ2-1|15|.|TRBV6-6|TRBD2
CASTKLAGGDNEQFF
TGTGCCAGCACCAAACTAGCGGGGGGGGACAATGAGCAGTTCTTC
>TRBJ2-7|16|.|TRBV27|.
CASSLMGLTSSYEQYF
TGTGCCAGCAGTTTGATGGGACTTACGAGCTCCTACGAGCAGTACTTC